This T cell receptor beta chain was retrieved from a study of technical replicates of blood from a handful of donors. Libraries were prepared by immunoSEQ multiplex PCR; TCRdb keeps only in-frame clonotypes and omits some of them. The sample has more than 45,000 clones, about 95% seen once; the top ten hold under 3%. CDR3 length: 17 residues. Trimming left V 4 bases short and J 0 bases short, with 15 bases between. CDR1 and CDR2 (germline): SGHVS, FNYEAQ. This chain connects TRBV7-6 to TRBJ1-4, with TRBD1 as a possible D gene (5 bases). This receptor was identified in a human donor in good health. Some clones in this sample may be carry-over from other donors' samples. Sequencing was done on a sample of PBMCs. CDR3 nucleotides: TGTGCCAGCAGCTCCTGGGGGGACGGTGCAACTAATGAAAAACTGTTTTTT. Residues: CASSSWGDGATNEKLFF.